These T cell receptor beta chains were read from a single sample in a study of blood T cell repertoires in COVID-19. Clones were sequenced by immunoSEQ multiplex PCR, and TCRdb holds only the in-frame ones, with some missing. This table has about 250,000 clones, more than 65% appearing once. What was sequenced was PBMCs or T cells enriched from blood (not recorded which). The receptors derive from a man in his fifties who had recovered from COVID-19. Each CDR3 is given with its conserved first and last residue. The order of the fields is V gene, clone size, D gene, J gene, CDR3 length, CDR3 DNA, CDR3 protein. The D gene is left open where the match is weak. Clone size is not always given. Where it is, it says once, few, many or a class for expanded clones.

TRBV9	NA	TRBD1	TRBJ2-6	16	TGTGCCAGCAGAAGAACAGGGGGCTCTGGGGCCAACGTCCTGACTTTC	CASRRTGGSGANVLTF
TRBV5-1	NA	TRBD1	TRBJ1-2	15	TGCGCCAGCAGCTCTGCGACAGGGTCCAACTATGGCTACACCTTC	CASSSATGSNYGYTF
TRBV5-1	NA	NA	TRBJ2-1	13	TGCGCCAGCAGCACCAGACAGTACAATGAGCAGTTCTTC	CASSTRQYNEQFF
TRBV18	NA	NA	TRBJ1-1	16	TGTGCCAGCTCCCCACTAGGTGTGGTTGGAGGGACTGAAGCTTTCTTT	CASSPLGVVGGTEAFF
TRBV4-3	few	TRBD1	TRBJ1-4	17	TGCGCCAGCAGCCAAGATTTCGCAGGGGGCGTAAGTGAAAAACTGTTTTTT	CASSQDFAGGVSEKLFF
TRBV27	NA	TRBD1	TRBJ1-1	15	TGTGCCAGCAGTAGGGACAGAAGAATGAACACTGAAGCTTTCTTT	CASSRDRRMNTEAFF
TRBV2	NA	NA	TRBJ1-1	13	TGTGCCAGCAGAGGAGGGGAGAACACTGAAGCTTTCTTT	CASRGGENTEAFF
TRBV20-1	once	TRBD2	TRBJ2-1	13	TGCAGTGCTAGTATAGCGGGATTTAATGAGCAGTTCTTC	CSASIAGFNEQFF
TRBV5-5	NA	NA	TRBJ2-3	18	TGTGCCAGCAGCCGAATACGGACTGTTTTTTCTAGCACAGATACGCAGTATTTT	CASSRIRTVFSSTDTQYF
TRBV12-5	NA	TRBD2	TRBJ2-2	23	TGTGCTAGTGGTTTGGCAATCAGGTGGGGGTTCAGGGACACTAGCGGGAACACCGGGGAGCTGTTTTTT	CASGLAIRWGFRDTSGNTGELFF
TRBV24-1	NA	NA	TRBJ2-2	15	TGTGCCACCAGCTCATCGGGGTTCGCGACCGGGGAGCTGTTTTTT	CATSSSGFATGELFF
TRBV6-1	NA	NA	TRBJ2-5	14	TGTGCCAGCAGTGAGTTGTTAGCGAGCGGGACCCAGTACTTC	CASSELLASGTQYF
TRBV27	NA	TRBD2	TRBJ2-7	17	TGTGCCAGCAGTTTATCGGAGACAGCGGTGAACCGGGGGGGGGCGTACTTC	CASSLSETAVNRGGAYF
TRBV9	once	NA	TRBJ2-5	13	TGTGCCAGCAGCGTAAGCGGTCAAGAGACCCAGTACTTC	CASSVSGQETQYF
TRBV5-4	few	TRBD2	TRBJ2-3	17	TGTGCCAGCAGCAGACTAGGACTAGCGGGAGGGACAGATACGCAGTATTTT	CASSRLGLAGGTDTQYF
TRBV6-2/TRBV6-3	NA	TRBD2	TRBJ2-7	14	TGTGCCAGCAGTTACCCCACGGGGACTAACGAGCAGTACTTC	CASSYPTGTNEQYF
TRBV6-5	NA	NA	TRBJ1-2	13	TGTGCCAGCAGTTACGCGAGAGACTATGGCTACACCTTC	CASSYARDYGYTF
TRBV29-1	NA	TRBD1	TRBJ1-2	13	TGCAGCGCCCTGACAGGGGGCGCGGAGGGCTACACCTTC	CSALTGGAEGYTF
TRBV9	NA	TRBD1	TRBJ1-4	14	TGTGCCAGCAGCGTCGGGACAGTTAATGAAAAACTGTTTTTT	CASSVGTVNEKLFF
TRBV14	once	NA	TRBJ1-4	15	TGTGCCAGCAGCCGAGCAGCGCCCCTGGGTGAAAAACTGTTTTTT	CASSRAAPLGEKLFF
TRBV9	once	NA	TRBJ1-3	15	TGTGCCAGCAGCGTAGCTCCAGGTGCTGGAAACACCATATATTTT	CASSVAPGAGNTIYF
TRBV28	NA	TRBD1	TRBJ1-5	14	TGTGCCAGCAGTCCTCGACAGGGACATCAGCCCCAGCATTTT	CASSPRQGHQPQHF
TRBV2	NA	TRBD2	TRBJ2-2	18	TGTGCCAGCAGGGCCACTAGCGGGAGGGCCCCGCGGACCGGGGAGCTGTTTTTT	CASRATSGRAPRTGELFF
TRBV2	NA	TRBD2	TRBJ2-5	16	TGTGCCAGCAGTCGTTGGACTAGCGGGGGGAGGGAGACCCAGTACTTC	CASSRWTSGGRETQYF
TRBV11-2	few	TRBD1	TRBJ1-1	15	TGTGCCAGCAGCTCCCCAGGGGGCCTCAACACTGAAGCTTTCTTT	CASSSPGGLNTEAFF
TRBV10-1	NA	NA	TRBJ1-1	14	TGCGCCAGCAGTGAGTCGTCCGGGAACACTGAAGCTTTCTTT	CASSESSGNTEAFF
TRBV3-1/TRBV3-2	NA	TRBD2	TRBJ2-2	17	TGTGCCAGCAGCCCCCACGGGTCTAGCGGGATTGGCGGGGAGCTGTTTTTT	CASSPHGSSGIGGELFF
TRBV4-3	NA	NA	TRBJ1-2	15	TGCGCCAGCAGCCAAGATCTCCAGGAGGTTTGGGGCTACACCTTC	CASSQDLQEVWGYTF
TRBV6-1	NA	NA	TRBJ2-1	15	TGTGCCAGCACCTACCCGCCGGGCGGGACCCATGAGCAGTTCTTC	CASTYPPGGTHEQFF
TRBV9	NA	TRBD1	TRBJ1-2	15	TGTGCCAGCAGCGTGTTACAGACAGGGGACTATGGCTACACCTTC	CASSVLQTGDYGYTF
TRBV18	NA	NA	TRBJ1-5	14	TGTGCCAGCTCACCCCAGGGGCTGCAGGGGCCCCAGCATTTT	CASSPQGLQGPQHF
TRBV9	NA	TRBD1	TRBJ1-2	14	TGTGCCAGCAGCAGGGGGCAAGGGAACTATGGCTACACCTTC	CASSRGQGNYGYTF
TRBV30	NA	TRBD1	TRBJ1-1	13	TGTGCCTGGAGTGTTCACAGGGGCACTGAAGCTTTCTTT	CAWSVHRGTEAFF
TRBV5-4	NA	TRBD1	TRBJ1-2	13	TGTGCCAGCACTCTGGACAGGGGGCATGGCTACACCTTC	CASTLDRGHGYTF
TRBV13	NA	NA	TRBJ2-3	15	TGTGCCAGCAGCCGACAGTCGGGTAGCACAGATACGCAGTATTTT	CASSRQSGSTDTQYF
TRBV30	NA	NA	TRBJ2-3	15	TGTGCCTGGAGTGTGACTTTTGCTAGCACAGATACGCAGTATTTT	CAWSVTFASTDTQYF
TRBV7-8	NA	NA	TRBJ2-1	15	TGTGCCAGCACTCCCAGGCGGGATGCCTACAATGAGCAGTTCTTC	CASTPRRDAYNEQFF
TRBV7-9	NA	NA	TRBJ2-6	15	TGTGCCAGCAGCGCACAGGGTTCTGGGGCCAACGTCCTGACTTTC	CASSAQGSGANVLTF
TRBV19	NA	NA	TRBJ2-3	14	TGTGCCAGTAGTACTCAGACGACAGCCCCCACGCAGTATTTT	CASSTQTTAPTQYF
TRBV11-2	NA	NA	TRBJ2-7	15	TGTGCCAGCAGCTTAGATAGTAAAACAGCCCACGAGCAGTACTTC	CASSLDSKTAHEQYF
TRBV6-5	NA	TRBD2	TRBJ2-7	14	TGTGCCAGCAGACCCGGCCCCCGGGAGGGCGAGCAGTACTTC	CASRPGPREGEQYF
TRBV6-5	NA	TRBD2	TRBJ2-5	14	TGTGCCAGCAGGGGACTAGCGGACGGGGAGACCCAGTACTTC	CASRGLADGETQYF
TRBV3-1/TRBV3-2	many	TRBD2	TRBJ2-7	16	TGTGCCAGCAGCCCCCCCGGCGTGGGGGGGTTTAGGGAGCAGTACTTC	CASSPPGVGGFREQYF
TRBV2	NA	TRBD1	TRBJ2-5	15	TGTGCCAGCAGTTTCGGGACAGGGGTGTTCGAGACCCAGTACTTC	CASSFGTGVFETQYF
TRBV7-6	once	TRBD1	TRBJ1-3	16	TGTGCCAGCAGCTTGGGGACAGGGGCTAGTGGAAACACCATATATTTT	CASSLGTGASGNTIYF
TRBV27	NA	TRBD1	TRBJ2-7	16	TGTGCCAGCAGTTTACTTACAGGGGGAGGCTCCTACGAGCAGTACTTC	CASSLLTGGGSYEQYF
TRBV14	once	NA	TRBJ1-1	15	TGTGCCAGCAGCCGCCTGACAGTTGGGGCCACTGAAGCTTTCTTT	CASSRLTVGATEAFF
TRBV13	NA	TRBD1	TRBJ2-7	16	TGTGCCAGCAGCACACGGGACAGGGGGTTAGAGTACGAGCAGTACTTC	CASSTRDRGLEYEQYF
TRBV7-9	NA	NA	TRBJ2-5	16	TGTGCCAGCAGCCCCCTCCTGGCTTCGACGGCGGGGACCCAGTACTTC	CASSPLLASTAGTQYF
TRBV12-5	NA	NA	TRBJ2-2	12	TGTGCTAGTGGTTTCCGGGGCGGGGAGCTGTTTTTT	CASGFRGGELFF
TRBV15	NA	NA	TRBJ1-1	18	TGTGCCACCAGCAGAGATCCGGGGACAACAACTCTGAACACTGAAGCTTTCTTT	CATSRDPGTTTLNTEAFF
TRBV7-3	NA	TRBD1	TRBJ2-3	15	TGTGCCAGCAGCTATGGACAGGGTGGCACAGATACGCAGTATTTT	CASSYGQGGTDTQYF
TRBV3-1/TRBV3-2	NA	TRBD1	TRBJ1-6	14	TGTGCCAGCAGCCGGACAGGGGACAATTCACCCCTCCACTTT	CASSRTGDNSPLHF
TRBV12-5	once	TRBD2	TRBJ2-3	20	TGTGCTAGTGGTTTGGTGGGTGGACTAGCGGGGGGGCTGGGCACAGATACGCAGTATTTT	CASGLVGGLAGGLGTDTQYF
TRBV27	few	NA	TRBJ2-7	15	TGTGCCAGCAGAACCTCAGGTTATAGCTCCTACGAGCAGTACTTC	CASRTSGYSSYEQYF